A selection of T cell receptor beta chains follows, all from one sample in a study of T cells in Graves' hyperthyroidism and ophthalmopathy. TCRdb re-analysed the multiplex PCR reads in MiXCR, keeping a single row per CDR3 protein. The table shows around 440,000 distinct CDR3 sequences, with about a sixth occurring only once. The specimen was blood. These receptors all stem from a woman younger than 30 with Graves' hyperthyroidism. Each CDR3 is given with its conserved first and last residue.

cdr3_aa	v_call	j_call
CASSPRSSMNNEQYF	TRBV7-9	TRBJ2-7
CSEMPRGASYNEQFF	TRBV20-1	TRBJ2-1
CSATTGGVEKLFF	TRBV20-1	TRBJ1-4
CATSRGLAGRYNEQFF	TRBV15	TRBJ2-1
CASSEAGGSTLHF	TRBV2	TRBJ1-6
CASSDGDRETYEQYF	TRBV7-8	TRBJ2-7
CASSSGTSGFEQYF	TRBV12-3/TRBV12-4	TRBJ2-7
CASSTQGQVNTEAFF	TRBV7-9	TRBJ1-1
CASSLADRGPQNEQYF	TRBV5-1	TRBJ2-7
CASTSSVWAVEQYF	TRBV28	TRBJ2-7
CATSKGPPLTGQLSGANVLTF	TRBV15	TRBJ2-6
CASSPHLRTSEVGELFF	TRBV7-2	TRBJ2-2
CASSPKGRVEAFF	TRBV5-1	TRBJ1-1
CASSLREGSYEQYF	TRBV5-1	TRBJ2-7
CSAKTGTATDTQYF	TRBV20-1	TRBJ2-3
CASSVSQETQYF	TRBV5-1	TRBJ2-5
CASSQGLQSAEAFF	TRBV16	TRBJ1-1
CASSPRQGGPEQYF	TRBV27	TRBJ2-7
CASSQASANTGELFF	TRBV4-1	TRBJ2-2
CSAPDRGREDTQYF	TRBV20-1	TRBJ2-3
CASSLYPPLAGGPTDTQYF	TRBV28	TRBJ2-3
CASSSGLAGWTDTQYF	TRBV28	TRBJ2-3
CASSIRDSTDTQYF	TRBV9	TRBJ2-3
CASSSSFEAFF	TRBV5-5	TRBJ1-1
CASSPQGISGRFYEQYF	TRBV7-9	TRBJ2-7
CAHSPRRGAGRGAAGEQFF	TRBV6-2/TRBV6-3	TRBJ2-1
CASSDRQGKRSNEQFF	TRBV28	TRBJ2-1
CSAKVNLAGGPTYEQYF	TRBV20-1	TRBJ2-7
CASTQSLETQYF	TRBV12-3/TRBV12-4	TRBJ2-5
CASRKRERYNEQFF	TRBV6-1	TRBJ2-1
CASSLTSGGNTIYF	TRBV7-6	TRBJ1-3
CATSDSNPRRRTSYNEQFF	TRBV24-1	TRBJ2-1
CASGGRGTVIGELFF	TRBV2	TRBJ2-2
CAISEFWTSGSTDTQYF	TRBV10-3	TRBJ2-3
CASSPRDKSYEQYF	TRBV18	TRBJ2-7
CASSEDGSAYNSPLHF	TRBV7-9	TRBJ1-6
CASSPGTGYEKLFF	TRBV12-3/TRBV12-4	TRBJ1-4
CASSLEGAYNEQFF	TRBV7-9	TRBJ2-1
CASSQAFGNEQFF	TRBV3-1	TRBJ2-1
CASRSGTGTQYF	TRBV2	TRBJ2-3
CASSPSGSYEQYF	TRBV4-1	TRBJ2-7
CASSQSRDRGITEAFF	TRBV7-9	TRBJ1-1
CASSVGTNTGELFF	TRBV2	TRBJ2-2
CASSQAGTSGYNEQFF	TRBV4-1	TRBJ2-1
CSARDAQGRPDTQYF	TRBV20-1	TRBJ2-3
CASQNYNEQFF	TRBV19	TRBJ2-1
CASSQVMWANTEAFF	TRBV4-1	TRBJ1-1
CASSPGGRRYEQYF	TRBV12-3/TRBV12-4	TRBJ2-7
CASSQVASGGRNSYEQYF	TRBV6-2/TRBV6-3	TRBJ2-7
CASSVQETQYF	TRBV2	TRBJ2-5
CASSGWDYGYTF	TRBV6-1	TRBJ1-2
CASSLGRAAFNQPQHF	TRBV12-3/TRBV12-4	TRBJ1-5
CSARKTSSDTQYF	TRBV20-1	TRBJ2-3
CASSSSAGTENTEAFF	TRBV28	TRBJ1-1
CASSPSGAQRYGYTF	TRBV9	TRBJ1-2
CASNPTSGLISGANVLTF	TRBV5-1	TRBJ2-6
CASSFPGLAGGGSSYEQYF	TRBV7-8	TRBJ2-7
CASSSRLAGNYEQYF	TRBV6-5	TRBJ2-7
CASSLDGNEQFF	TRBV5-5	TRBJ2-1